A selection of T cell receptor beta chains follows, all from one sample in a study of T cell responses to AZD1222 COVID-19 vaccine. Profiling relied on immunoSEQ multiplex PCR, and the TCRdb table lists in-frame clones only, not all of them. The data hold 100,000 to 120,000 clones, with about 87% observed a single time. The input for sequencing was peripheral blood, taken on day 0 of AZD1222 vaccination. Receptors were obtained from an adult in good health. CDR3s include the opening cysteine and the closing phenylalanine or tryptophan. A D gene is named only where the DNA matches it firmly. Clone size, where shown, is once, few, many, or a class for clones that have expanded.

j_call | clone_size | d_call | v_call | cdr3_nt | cdr3_aa
TRBJ2-2 | - | - | TRBV11-1 | TGTGCCAGCAGCCGCCGATCTCGGACCGGGGAGCTGTTTTTT | CASSRRSRTGELFF
TRBJ1-2 | once | - | TRBV5-4 | TGTGCCAGCAGCTTGGGGACCGACTATGGCTACACCTTC | CASSLGTDYGYTF
TRBJ1-1 | few | TRBD1 | TRBV7-9 | TGTGCCAGCAGCTTACGGACAGGAGGTGAAGCTTTCTTT | CASSLRTGGEAFF
TRBJ1-2 | - | TRBD1 | TRBV2 | TGTGCCAGCAGCAGAGGGACAGGGGTATATGGCTACACCTTC | CASSRGTGVYGYTF
TRBJ1-4 | - | TRBD1 | TRBV5-1 | TGCGCCAGCAGCTTTGGGGACAGGGAAAATGAAAAACTGTTTTTT | CASSFGDRENEKLFF
TRBJ1-2 | few | - | TRBV11-2 | TGTGCCAGCAGCGCCAACGCGGCTAACTATGGCTACACCTTC | CASSANAANYGYTF
TRBJ1-1 | - | - | TRBV4-1 | TGCGCCAGCAGTTCCACCGGACTCATGAACACTGAAGCTTTCTTT | CASSSTGLMNTEAFF
TRBJ2-1 | - | - | TRBV7-9 | TGTGCCACCTATCAGGTCCCCTACAATGAGCAGTTCTTC | CATYQVPYNEQFF
TRBJ1-2 | - | - | TRBV5-1 | TGCGCCAGCAGCTTGGGCCAGGGCGGCTATGGCTACACCTTC | CASSLGQGGYGYTF
TRBJ1-2 | - | - | TRBV4-2 | TGTGCCAGCAGCCAAGATGGAATCCCTCTACACACCTTC | CASSQDGIPLHTF
TRBJ1-6 | few | - | TRBV18 | TGTGCCAGCTCACCAACCGGGACGATGAATTCACCCCTCCACTTT | CASSPTGTMNSPLHF
TRBJ2-7 | - | TRBD1 | TRBV18 | TGTGCCAGCTCACAACCCGGGACAGGGGAGTACGAGCAGTACTTC | CASSQPGTGEYEQYF
TRBJ1-4 | - | TRBD1 | TRBV7-9 | TGTGCCAGCAGCTTAGAAGGGACAGGGGTTTTTGGAGAAAAACTGTTTTTT | CASSLEGTGVFGEKLFF
TRBJ2-5 | - | - | TRBV2 | TGTGCCAGCACCAACAGCTACCAAGAGACCCAGTACTTC | CASTNSYQETQYF
TRBJ2-2 | - | - | TRBV24-1 | TGTGCCACCAGTGATCGCGGACAACCCACCGGGGAGCTGTTTTTT | CATSDRGQPTGELFF
TRBJ2-3 | - | TRBD1 | TRBV29-1 | TGCAGCGTCCTCAGGACAGGGGGAGACGATACGCAGTATTTT | CSVLRTGGDDTQYF
TRBJ2-1 | - | - | TRBV5-4 | TGTGCCAGCAGCTTGGGCAGGTTAAACAATGAGCAGTTCTTC | CASSLGRLNNEQFF
TRBJ1-1 | - | - | TRBV2 | TGTGCCAGCAGTGTCTCCAGACTTGATGAAGCTTTCTTT | CASSVSRLDEAFF
TRBJ1-5 | - | - | TRBV27 | TGTGCCAGCAGGACGGGGGTCGAACGGCCCCAGCATTTT | CASRTGVERPQHF
TRBJ1-2 | - | - | TRBV7-8 | TGTGCCAGCAGCTTACGAGCCCCTAACTATGGCTACACCTTC | CASSLRAPNYGYTF
TRBJ1-1 | - | TRBD1 | TRBV7-9 | TGTGCCAGCAGCTTTGCGCCCGGGACAGGGGGTGAGAATACTGAAGCTTTCTTT | CASSFAPGTGGENTEAFF
TRBJ1-1 | - | TRBD1 | TRBV2 | TGTGCCAGCAGTGGACAGGGGCCGGGGACTGAAGCTTTCTTT | CASSGQGPGTEAFF